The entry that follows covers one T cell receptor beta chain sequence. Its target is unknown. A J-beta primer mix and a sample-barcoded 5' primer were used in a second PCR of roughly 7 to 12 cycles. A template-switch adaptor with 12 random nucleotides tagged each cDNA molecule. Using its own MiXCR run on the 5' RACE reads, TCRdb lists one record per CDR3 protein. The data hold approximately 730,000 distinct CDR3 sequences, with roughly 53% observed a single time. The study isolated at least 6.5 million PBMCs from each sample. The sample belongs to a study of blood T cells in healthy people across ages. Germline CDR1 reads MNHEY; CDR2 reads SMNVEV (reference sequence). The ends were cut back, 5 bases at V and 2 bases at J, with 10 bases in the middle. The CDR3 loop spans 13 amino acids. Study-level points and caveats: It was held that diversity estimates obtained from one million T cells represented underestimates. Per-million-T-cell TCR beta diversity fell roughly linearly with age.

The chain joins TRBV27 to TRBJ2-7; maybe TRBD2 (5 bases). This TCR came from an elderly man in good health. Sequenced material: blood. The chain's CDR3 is CASSHRGPYEQYF. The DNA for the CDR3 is TGTGCCAGCAGTCACCGGGGTCCCTACGAGCAGTACTTC.